In its sample, the clone carrying this T cell receptor (beta chain) was seen a few times. The sample comes from a study of blood T cell repertoires in COVID-19. Study in general: From T cells, B-cell-depleted T cells, or PBMCs came the material, which was cDNA or gDNA.

Profiled with immunoSEQ multiplex PCR; TCRdb holds only in-frame clones, not every one. The sample gives over 250,000 clones, about nine tenths of which show up once; 0.9% to 1.2% is in the top ten. The CDR3 runs 14 residues. Germline V gene data show CDR1 as SGHDN and CDR2 as FVKESK. V was trimmed by 3 bases and J by 1 base, leaving 9 bases between them. Study members were between roughly 18 and 89 years old and lived in 24 US regions. This receptor was obtained from a woman in her twenties or thirties who had recovered from COVID-19. The chain links TRBV14 to TRBJ1-1; TRBD1 is a possible D gene (6 bases). The sample consisted of PBMCs or T cells enriched from blood (not recorded which). The DNA of the CDR3 is TGTGCCAGCAGCCATATCAGGGGGAACACTGAAGCTTTCTTT. This encodes CASSHIRGNTEAFF.